Listed here are 3 T cell receptor beta chains from one sample, sequenced in a study of OX40 agonist ivuxolimab in advanced cancers. TCRdb keeps only in-frame clones here, not all; method: immunoSEQ multiplex PCR. The sample holds 55,000 to 80,000 clones, around 84% seen once. The sequencing here drew on CD4+ or CD8+ T cells sorted from blood, taken in a trial of the OX40 agonist ivuxolimab. The origin of the receptors is an adult with an advanced solid tumor such as melanoma, head and neck, liver or kidney cancer.

CDR3 loop: CASSLANRENGYTF. The CDR3 nucleotides read TGTGCCAGCAGCTTGGCCAACAGGGAAAATGGCTACACCTTC. The chain links TRBV5-4 to TRBJ1-2, with a tentative D call TRBD1 (6 bases). The CDR3 contains 14 residues. The V end was cut by 0 bases, the J end by 6 bases, with 12 bases between. Looked up from germline, CDR1 is SGHNT and CDR2 is YYREEE (reference sequence).

This sequence joins TRBV14 and TRBJ1-1, with D unclear. V lost 1 base and J 5 bases, leaving 8 bases between the germline ends. The germline V gene has CDR1 SGHDN and CDR2 FVKESK. The CDR3 spans 13 residues. In nucleotides, the CDR3 is TGTGCCAGCAGCCAAGGAGGGAGGACTGAAGCTTTCTTT. This codes for CASSQGGRTEAFF.

V is TRBV10-3 and J is TRBJ1-2; D not resolved. Germline V gene sequence: CDR1 ENHRY, CDR2 SYGVKD. V gave up 0 bases and J gave up 8 bases, with 7 bases separating them. This CDR3 spans 12 amino acids. The CDR3 bases are TGTGCCATCAGTGAGTCGGAGAGGGGCTACACCTTC. Amino acids: CAISESERGYTF.